The entry below describes one TCR beta chain. Its antigen is unknown. Nothing much larger sits one base from this clone, and base qualities are not available. In light of the paper, this sample's time point label describes: about 28 days (+/-7) after the second vaccine dose. AZD1222 recipients whose second dose came at about 4 weeks and those whose second dose came at about 12 weeks were combined into one group, since spike-specific TCR depth and breadth did not differ between the two schedules. Vaccinee samples were obtained from the UK trials COV001 and COV002, which included a single-blind randomized controlled phase 2/3 trial of AZD1222 (ChAdOx1 nCoV-19) in healthy adults. For TCRbeta chain sequencing, PBMC samples from trial participants were taken at day 0 and at day 28 after the second dose. The CDR3 regions of human TCRbeta chains were subjected to immunosequencing. In the authors' own workflow: Repertoire TCRs were checked for matches against a reference library of SARS-CoV-2-specific TCRs that had been generated using the MIRA antigen-specificity platform. Breadth meant the fraction of unique TCRs that were SARS-CoV-2-associated, whereas depth meant the fraction of total T cells that were SARS-CoV-2-associated. Using the MIRA data, every spike-specific TCR was mapped to the spike region that the TCR reacted to and assigned to either a CD4 or a CD8 class. Log10-transformed breadth and depth values were compared by one-way ANOVA with Sidak's multiple comparisons tests. What TCRdb holds here is the immuneACCESS table cut down to in-frame rearrangements. Part of the clones is not present; checked against another copy, under half of the missing clones reflect an unresolved V gene, and the others are unexplained. Clone size and V and J calls were adopted from that table, with D and trimming inferred from the DNA. The sample has 150,000 to 200,000 clones on record, about 91% of them singletons. Around 1% of the sample goes to the ten largest clones.

For CDR1 and CDR2, the germline V gene lists MNHEY and SVGAGI. Counted from cysteine to phenylalanine, this CDR3 has 14 amino acids. Only CDR3 DNA remains: 42 bases, in frame from the first base. Trimming costs V 6 bases and J 0 bases, and their ends lie 9 bases apart. This sample is part of a study of T cell responses to AZD1222 COVID-19 vaccine (dated by TCRdb to the early 2020s). About the study as a whole: TCR sequencing was performed for about 240 trial participants, of whom about 200 were given two doses of AZD1222 and about 25 were given two doses of MenACWY control vaccine. Enrollment into the trials was organized by age into subgroups of 18-55, 56-69 and 70-plus years, and those subgroups contained approximately 150, 30 and 60 TCR-sequenced participants, respectively.

Points the paper makes about the study in general: CD4 TCRs associated with the vaccine covered the entire spike protein, and the dominant responses were in regions 160-218 and 743-854. Because no samples from the day 14 peak response were available, repertoires could be characterized only after the peak T cell response. Only six AZD1222 recipients were SARS-CoV-2 seropositive at baseline, limiting conclusions about previously exposed vaccinees. After two AZD1222 doses, both the breadth and the depth of spike-specific TCRs were significantly higher than at day 0 and than in MenACWY recipients. In the small 56-69-year group, the increase in depth fell short of significance, most likely because of low power. Nearly half of unique spike-specific TCRs reportedly recognized epitopes outside regions mutated in the B.1.351 and B.1.1.7 variants. Most participants were white British and females outnumbered males, and the authors suggested that clonal diversity may have been underestimated.

Sequenced here: peripheral blood, sampled 28 days after the second AZD1222 dose. The clonotype originates from an adult who received the AZD1222 COVID-19 vaccine. The chain is made from TRBV6-5 and TRBJ1-5, and the D gene may be TRBD1, 5 bases matching. The bases are TGTGCCAGCAGGGGGACTTATAGCAATCAGCCCCAGCATTTT. Its translation reads: CASRGTYSNQPQHF.